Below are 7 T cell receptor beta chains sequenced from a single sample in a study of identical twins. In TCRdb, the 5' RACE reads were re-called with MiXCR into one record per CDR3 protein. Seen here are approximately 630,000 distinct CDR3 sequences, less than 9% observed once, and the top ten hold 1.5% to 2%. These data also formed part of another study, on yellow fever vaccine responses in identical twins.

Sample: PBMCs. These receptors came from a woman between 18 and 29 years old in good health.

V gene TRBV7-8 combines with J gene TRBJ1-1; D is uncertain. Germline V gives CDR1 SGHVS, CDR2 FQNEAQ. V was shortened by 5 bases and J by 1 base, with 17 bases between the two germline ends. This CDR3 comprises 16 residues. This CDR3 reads CASSRRRWTPNTEAFF. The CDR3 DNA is TGTGCCAGCAGCCGCCGCAGGTGGACGCCGAACACTGAAGCTTTCTTT.

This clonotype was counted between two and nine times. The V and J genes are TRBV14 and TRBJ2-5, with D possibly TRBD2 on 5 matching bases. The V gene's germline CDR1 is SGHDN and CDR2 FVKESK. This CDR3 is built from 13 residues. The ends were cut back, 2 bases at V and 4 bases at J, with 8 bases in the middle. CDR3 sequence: CASSQFGRETQYF. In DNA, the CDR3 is TGTGCCAGCAGCCAATTTGGGAGAGAGACCCAGTACTTC.

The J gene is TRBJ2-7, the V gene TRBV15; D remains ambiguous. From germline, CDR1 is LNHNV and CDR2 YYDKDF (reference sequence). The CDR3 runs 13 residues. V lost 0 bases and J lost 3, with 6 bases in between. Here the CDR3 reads CATSRDNGYEQYV. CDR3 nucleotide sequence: TGTGCCACCAGCAGAGATAACGGCTACGAGCAGTACGTC.

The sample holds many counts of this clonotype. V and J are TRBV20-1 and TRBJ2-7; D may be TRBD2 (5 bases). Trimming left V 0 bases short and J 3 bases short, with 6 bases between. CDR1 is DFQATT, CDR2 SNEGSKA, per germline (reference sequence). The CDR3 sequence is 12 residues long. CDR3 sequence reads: CSAREDFYEQYF. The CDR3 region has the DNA TGCAGTGCTAGAGAGGACTTCTACGAGCAGTACTTC.

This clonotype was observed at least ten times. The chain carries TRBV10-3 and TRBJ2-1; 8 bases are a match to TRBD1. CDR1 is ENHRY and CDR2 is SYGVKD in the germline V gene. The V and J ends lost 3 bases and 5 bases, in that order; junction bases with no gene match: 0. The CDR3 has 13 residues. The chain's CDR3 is CAISDRGHNEQFF. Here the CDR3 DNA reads TGTGCCATCAGTGACAGGGGGCACAATGAGCAGTTCTTC.

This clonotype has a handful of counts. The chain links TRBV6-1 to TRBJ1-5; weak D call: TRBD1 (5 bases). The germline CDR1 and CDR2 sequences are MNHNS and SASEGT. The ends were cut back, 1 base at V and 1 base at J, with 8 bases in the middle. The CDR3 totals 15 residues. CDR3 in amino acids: CASSEGTSSNQPQHF. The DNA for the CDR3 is TGTGCCAGCAGTGAAGGGACAAGCAGCAATCAGCCCCAGCATTTT.

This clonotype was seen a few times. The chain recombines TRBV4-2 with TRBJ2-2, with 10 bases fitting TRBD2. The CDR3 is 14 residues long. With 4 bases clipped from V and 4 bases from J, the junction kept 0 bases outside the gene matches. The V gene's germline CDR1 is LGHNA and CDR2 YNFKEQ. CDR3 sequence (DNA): TGTGCCAGCAGCCGGACTAGCGGCACCGGGGAGCTGTTTTTT. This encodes CASSRTSGTGELFF.